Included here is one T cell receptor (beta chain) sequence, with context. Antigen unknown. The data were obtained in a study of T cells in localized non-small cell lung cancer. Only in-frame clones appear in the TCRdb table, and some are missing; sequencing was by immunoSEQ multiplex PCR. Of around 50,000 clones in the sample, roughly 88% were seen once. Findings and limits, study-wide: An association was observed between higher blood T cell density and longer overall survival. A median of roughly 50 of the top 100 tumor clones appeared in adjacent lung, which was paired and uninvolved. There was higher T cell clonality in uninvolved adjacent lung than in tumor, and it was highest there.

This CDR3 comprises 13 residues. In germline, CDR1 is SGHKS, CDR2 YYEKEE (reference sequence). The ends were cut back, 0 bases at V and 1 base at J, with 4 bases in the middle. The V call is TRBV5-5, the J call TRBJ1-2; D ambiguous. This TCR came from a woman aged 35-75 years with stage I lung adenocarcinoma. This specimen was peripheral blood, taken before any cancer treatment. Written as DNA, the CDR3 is TGTGCCAGCAGCTTGGGTGTTAACTATGGCTACACCTTC. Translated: CASSLGVNYGYTF.